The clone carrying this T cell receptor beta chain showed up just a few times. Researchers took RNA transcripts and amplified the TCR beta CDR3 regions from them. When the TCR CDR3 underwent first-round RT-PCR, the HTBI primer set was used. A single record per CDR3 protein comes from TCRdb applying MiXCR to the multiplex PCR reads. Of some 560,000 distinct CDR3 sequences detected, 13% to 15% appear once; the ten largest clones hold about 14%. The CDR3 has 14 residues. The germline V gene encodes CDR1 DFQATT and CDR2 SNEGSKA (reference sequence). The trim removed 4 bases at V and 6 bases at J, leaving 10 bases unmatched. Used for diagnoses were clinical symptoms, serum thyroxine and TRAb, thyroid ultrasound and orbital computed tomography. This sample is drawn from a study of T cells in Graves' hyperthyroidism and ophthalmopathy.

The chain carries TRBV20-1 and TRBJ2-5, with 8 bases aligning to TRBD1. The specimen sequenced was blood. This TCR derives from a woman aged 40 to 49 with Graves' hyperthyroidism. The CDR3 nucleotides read TGCAGTGCTAAAGCAGGGGGCGGGGAGAAGACCCAGTACTTC. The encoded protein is CSAKAGGGEKTQYF.